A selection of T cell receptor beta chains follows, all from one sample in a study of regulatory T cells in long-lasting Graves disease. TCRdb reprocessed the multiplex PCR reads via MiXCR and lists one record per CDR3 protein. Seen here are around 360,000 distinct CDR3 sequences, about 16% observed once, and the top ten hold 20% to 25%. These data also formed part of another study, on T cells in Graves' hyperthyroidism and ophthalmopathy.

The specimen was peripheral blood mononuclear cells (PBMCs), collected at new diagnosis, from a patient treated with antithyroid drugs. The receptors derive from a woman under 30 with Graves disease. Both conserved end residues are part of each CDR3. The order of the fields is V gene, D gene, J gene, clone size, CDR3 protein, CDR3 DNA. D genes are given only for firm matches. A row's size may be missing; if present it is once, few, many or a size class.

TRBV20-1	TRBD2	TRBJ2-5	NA	CSATTSGRQTQYF	TGCAGTGCCACTACTAGCGGGAGACAGACCCAGTACTTC
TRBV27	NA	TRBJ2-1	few	CASSFGMSSYNEQFF	TGTGCCAGCAGTTTTGGGATGAGCTCCTACAATGAGCAGTTCTTC
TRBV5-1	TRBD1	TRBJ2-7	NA	CASSSGTGPHEQYF	TGCGCCAGCAGCTCCGGGACAGGGCCCCACGAGCAGTACTTC
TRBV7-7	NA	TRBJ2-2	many	CASSSLPGGSTGELFF	TGTGCTAGCAGCTCCCTCCCTGGGGGGAGCACCGGGGAGCTGTTTTTT
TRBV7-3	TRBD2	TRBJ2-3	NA	CASSSGVGTSEYF	TGTGCCAGCAGCTCCGGGGTAGGGACTAGTGAATATTTT
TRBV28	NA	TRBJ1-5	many	CASSLGGAREQPQHF	TGTGCCAGCAGTTTGGGGGGGGCGCGGGAGCAGCCCCAGCATTTT
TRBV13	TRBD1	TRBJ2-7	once	CASSPRQGAPGEQYF	TGTGCCAGCAGCCCCCGACAGGGGGCACCTGGCGAGCAGTACTTC
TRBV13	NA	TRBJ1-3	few	CASSTRQDLVRNTIYF	TGTGCCAGCAGCACCAGACAGGACCTCGTTCGAAACACCATATATTTT
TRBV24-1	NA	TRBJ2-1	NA	CATSEFPGLYNEQFF	TGTGCCACCAGTGAATTCCCGGGACTTTACAATGAGCAGTTCTTC
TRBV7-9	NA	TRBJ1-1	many	CASSLAPGRAGYSEAFF	TGTGCCAGCAGCTTAGCTCCCGGACGGGCGGGTTATAGTGAAGCTTTCTTT
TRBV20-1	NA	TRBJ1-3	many	CSARLPSSSGNTIYF	TGCAGTGCTCGCCTGCCGTCAAGCTCTGGAAACACCATATATTTT